A single T cell receptor (beta chain) is shown here with its context. Methods used by the authors: Amplification from reference gene primers served as the basis for estimated nucleated cell counts. Measured with immunoSEQ multiplex PCR; TCRdb has only the in-frame clones, and not every one. V, J and clone size derive from that table, while D and trimming were established from the DNA sequence. The sample has about 160,000 clones; around 79% are singletons. This sample was included in a study of blood T cell repertoires in COVID-19. Across the whole study: The analysed material was cDNA or gDNA that came from T cells, B-cell-depleted T cells, or PBMCs.

V was trimmed by 6 bases and J by 1 base, leaving 12 bases between them. This CDR3 is 14 amino acids long. Germline V gene sequence: CDR1 SGHTA, CDR2 FQGTGA. The chain joins TRBV7-3 to TRBJ1-1, with D unclear. This TCR was recovered from a woman aged 60-75 years with COVID-19, enrolled during active disease. The sample was peripheral blood. The CDR3 is CASRVAPENTEAFF. The CDR3 DNA follows: TGTGCCAGCAGAGTAGCACCAGAGAACACTGAAGCTTTCTTT.